This entry features one T cell receptor beta chain sequence. What it recognizes is unknown. Cultured CD4+ T-cell DNA underwent Oncomine TCR Beta short-read sequencing. TCRdb passed the PCR reads through MiXCR, listing each CDR3 protein once. The sample lists more than 15,000 distinct CDR3 sequences, around 40% seen once, with roughly 3.5% in the top ten. The sample originates from a study of vaccination and CD4 T cells after COVID-19. The treatment denotes: roughly nine-day PBMC culture with coronavirus spike peptide pools or control peptides (ViraFEST assay). Expansion of antigen-specific T cells with peptide pools by ViraFEST preceded sequencing of TCRs. Peptide pools at 8 to 10 ug/ml, together with roughly 9.1 IU/ml IL-2, were added to cultures of roughly 2.1 million PBMCs per well. Half the medium was replaced with fresh IL-2 medium on days 3 and 7. Broader study findings: Convalescent patient numbers were relatively low, with no early post-infection timepoints.

This sequence was found in a human donor who had recovered from COVID-19. The sample taken for sequencing was CD4+ T cells from blood, cultured in vitro.

The DNA for the CDR3 is TGCAGTGCTAGCCCCATTCAAAGCGGGAAGAACACCGGGGAGCTGTTTTTT. It translates to CSASPIQSGKNTGELFF. This sequence joins TRBV20-1 and TRBJ2-2, with 7 bases aligning to TRBD2. The length of the CDR3 is 17 residues. Trimming removed 3 bases from V and 1 base from J; junction bases left unmatched: 11. The germline V gene encodes CDR1 DFQATT and CDR2 SNEGSKA (reference sequence).